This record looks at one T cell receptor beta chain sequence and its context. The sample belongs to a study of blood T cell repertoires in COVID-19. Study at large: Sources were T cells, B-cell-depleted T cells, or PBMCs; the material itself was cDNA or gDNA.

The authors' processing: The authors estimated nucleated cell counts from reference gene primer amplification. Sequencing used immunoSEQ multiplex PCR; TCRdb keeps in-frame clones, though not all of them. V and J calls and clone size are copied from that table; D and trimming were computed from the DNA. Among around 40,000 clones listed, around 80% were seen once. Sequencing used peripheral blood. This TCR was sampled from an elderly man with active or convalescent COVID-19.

The CDR3 nucleotides are TGTGCCAGCAGTTTCGGGGTGTTTTTGTACGAGCAGTACTTC. Amino acids: CASSFGVFLYEQYF. The chain is built from TRBV28 and TRBJ2-7; perhaps TRBD2 as D (5 bases). CDR3 length: 14 residues. Germline values: CDR1 MDHEN, CDR2 SYDVKM. Trimming took 3 bases from V and 4 from J, leaving 13 bases between them.